This T cell receptor beta chain stems from a study of blood T cell repertoires in COVID-19. Study details: Nucleic acid was either cDNA or gDNA, and it came from T cells, B-cell-depleted T cells, or PBMCs.

This table comes from immunoSEQ multiplex PCR, and its TCRdb copy is limited to in-frame clones, with some not included. Of 81,000 or so clones listed, roughly four fifths were seen once; the top ten hold 13%. This clone occurred a few times. Sequencing input: peripheral blood. The origin of this receptor is a human donor in a cohort sampled during active COVID-19.

CDR3 in amino acids: CASSESDRGGYTF. The CDR3 DNA is TGCGCCAGCAGTGAGTCGGATCGAGGTGGCTACACCTTC. The chain links TRBV10-1 to TRBJ1-2; D gene uncertain. The CDR3 totals 13 residues. In germline, CDR1 is WNHNN, CDR2 SYGVQD (reference sequence). Trimming stripped 0 bases from V and 7 bases from J, with 9 bases between.